The T cell receptor (beta chain) described here comes from a study of T cell changes during pregnancy in multiple sclerosis. Produced via immunoSEQ multiplex PCR; TCRdb's table is partial and in-frame only. The data contain tens of thousands of clones, almost 95% of them singletons. CDR3 length: 15 residues. After removal of 2 bases from V and 7 bases from J, the junction contained 3 bases not matched to a gene. Per the germline V gene, CDR1 is SNHLY and CDR2 is FYNNEI. The sequencing here drew on CD8+ T cells from peripheral blood mononuclear cells, taken in the third trimester of pregnancy. This clonotype originated in a female donor in good health, enrolled as a control in a pregnancy study. This rearrangement joins TRBV2 to TRBJ2-1; 12 nucleotides align to TRBD2. The CDR3 loop is CASSELAGGPNEQFF. CDR3 bases: TGTGCCAGCAGTGAACTAGCGGGGGGGCCTAATGAGCAGTTCTTC.